Following are 24 T cell receptor beta chains from one sample sequenced in a study of pediatric ulcerative colitis. Produced via immunoSEQ multiplex PCR; TCRdb's table is partial and in-frame only. The sample comprises more than 50,000 clones, 87% of which are singletons, and over 1.3% rests with the top ten. The sequencing input was blood. Receptors were obtained from a boy aged 10-17 years who was a control in a study of pediatric ulcerative colitis.

The gene calls are TRBV28 and TRBJ2-7; 8 bases are shared with TRBD1. CDR1 and CDR2 from the germline V gene are MDHEN and SYDVKM. The CDR3 spans 15 residues. Losses at the gene ends were 6 bases for V and 0 bases for J; bases not matched to a gene: 7. The CDR3 is CASRSDRVISYEQYF. The CDR3 DNA follows: TGTGCCAGCAGGTCGGACAGGGTTATCTCCTACGAGCAGTACTTC.

The rearrangement uses TRBV7-8 and TRBJ2-7; either TRBD1 or TRBD2 may fit D (5 bases each). Germline V gives CDR1 SGHVS, CDR2 FQNEAQ. The CDR3 is made up of 12 amino acids. V shed 1 base and J shed 7 bases, with 8 bases lying between them. The CDR3 DNA reads as TGTGCCAGCAGCTTAGGGTGGGGGGAGCAGTACTTC. Translated: CASSLGWGEQYF.

The V gene is TRBV5-1, the J gene TRBJ2-3, with 10 positions matching TRBD1. The CDR3 has 16 amino acids. With V trimmed by 0 bases and J by 1 base, 2 bases remained unmatched. The germline V gene encodes CDR1 SGHRS and CDR2 YFSETQ. CDR3 nucleotide sequence: TGCGCCAGCAGCTTGGGTGGACAGGGGGGCACAGATACGCAGTATTTT. This sequence encodes CASSLGGQGGTDTQYF.

The V call is TRBV10-3, the J call TRBJ2-3, with D perhaps TRBD1 (5 bases). V was trimmed by 4 bases and J by 1 base, leaving 9 bases between them. The CDR3 runs to 14 residues. From germline, CDR1 is ENHRY and CDR2 SYGVKD. The CDR3 region has the DNA TGTGCCATCAGTGGCGACAGACGCACAGATACGCAGTATTTT. Translated, it gives CAISGDRRTDTQYF.

The J gene is TRBJ2-1, the V gene TRBV6-5; tentative D call: TRBD2 (5 bases). This CDR3 region has 15 residues. V lost 2 bases and J lost 4, with 12 bases in between. Germline V gene data show CDR1 as MNHEY and CDR2 as SVGAGI. The CDR3 protein is CASSYTGSAYNEQFF. DNA of the CDR3: TGTGCCAGCAGTTACACGGGATCGGCGTACAATGAGCAGTTCTTC.

V gene TRBV28 combines with J gene TRBJ2-2, with a possible D match to TRBD1 (8 bases). Trimming took off 2 bases at V and 5 bases at J, with 12 bases between the two ends. This CDR3 has 15 residues. CDR1 and CDR2 (germline): MDHEN, SYDVKM. The CDR3 DNA follows: TGTGCCAGCAGTTTACACAGGGGGGGAACCGGGGAGCTGTTTTTT. It is translated as CASSLHRGGTGELFF.

The chain couples TRBV29-1 to TRBJ2-3; TRBD1 aligns across 12 bases. V lost 7 bases to trimming and J lost 3 bases; unmatched junction nucleotides: 5. The CDR3 spans 14 residues. Germline V CDR1 and CDR2: SQVTM, ANQGSEA. Here the CDR3 DNA reads TGCAGCGCCGGGACAGGGGGCATAACAGATACGCAGTATTTT. It is translated as CSAGTGGITDTQYF.

The chain combines TRBV28 with TRBJ1-2; D ambiguous. Germline CDR1 and CDR2: MDHEN and SYDVKM. This CDR3 comprises 12 residues. Trimming removed 8 bases at V and 2 bases at J, with 9 bases between. The CDR3 loop is CASGSTNYGYTF. The CDR3 nucleotides are TGTGCCAGCGGGTCTACGAACTATGGCTACACCTTC.

V usage is TRBV28 and J usage is TRBJ2-3; D not resolved. Germline loops: CDR1 MDHEN, CDR2 SYDVKM. The CDR3 spans 16 residues. The germline V and J ends were trimmed by 4 bases and 3 bases, with 17 bases remaining between them. The CDR3 spells CASSYNGFGGTDTQYF. The CDR3 DNA sequence: TGTGCCAGCAGTTACAATGGGTTTGGTGGAACAGATACGCAGTATTTT.

This clone showed up just a few times. This chain uses TRBV10-2 with TRBJ1-2, with D unresolved. Per germline, CDR1 WSHSY and CDR2 SAAADI. V was clipped by 3 bases and J by 2 bases, with 7 bases between them. This CDR3 has 13 residues. This CDR3 reads CASSDTQNYGYTF. DNA for the CDR3: TGCGCCAGCAGTGACACCCAAAACTATGGCTACACCTTC.

The V gene is TRBV6-5, the J gene TRBJ1-1; no definite D call. Germline assignment: CDR1 MNHEY and CDR2 SVGAGI. V was trimmed by 4 bases and J by 5 bases, leaving 11 bases between them. The CDR3 is made up of 13 amino acids. For the CDR3, the DNA is TGTGCCAGCAGTTCGGACCTCCGAACTGAAGCTTTCTTT. Its protein is CASSSDLRTEAFF.

The CDR3 is CATAEGSGNTIYF. The CDR3, as DNA: TGTGCCACCGCAGAGGGGTCTGGAAACACCATATATTTT. The genes are TRBV6-6 and TRBJ1-3; weak D call: TRBD1 (5 bases). V was pared by 10 bases and J by 1 base, with 11 bases between. CDR3 length: 13 residues. Germline CDR1 MNHNY, CDR2 SVGAGI (reference sequence).

This chain joins TRBV6-5 and TRBJ2-3; the D gene is possibly TRBD2 (6 bases). V was shortened by 4 bases and J by 2 bases, with 13 bases between the two germline ends. From germline, CDR1 is MNHEY and CDR2 SVGAGI. CDR3 length: 15 residues. The chain's CDR3 is CASSSSGQHTDTQYF. CDR3 DNA: TGTGCCAGCAGTTCAAGCGGGCAGCACACAGATACGCAGTATTTT.

This rearrangement joins TRBV6-5 to TRBJ1-4, with TRBD1 as a possible D gene (6 bases). The CDR3 length is 14 residues. Germline V gene sequence: CDR1 MNHEY, CDR2 SVGAGI. Trimming pared 4 bases from V and 5 bases from J, leaving 11 bases between. The CDR3: CASSSSGDNEKLFF. In nucleotides, the CDR3 is TGTGCCAGCAGTTCCTCAGGGGACAATGAAAAACTGTTTTTT.

The rearrangement uses TRBV5-1 and TRBJ2-7; possible D gene TRBD1, 5 bases. Germline values: CDR1 SGHRS, CDR2 YFSETQ. The CDR3 covers 14 residues. The V end lost 1 base, the J end lost 5 bases, and 13 bases lay between the germline ends. The CDR3 nucleotides read TGCGCCAGCAGCTTGTTTCAGGGTACCAACGAGCAGTACTTC. Translating gives CASSLFQGTNEQYF.

This clone was found once. In DNA form, the CDR3 reads TGCGCCAGCAGCCAAGACCCGGGACAGTACACTGAAGCTTTCTTT. Protein product: CASSQDPGQYTEAFF. The chain has TRBV4-3 and TRBJ1-1; 7 bases match TRBD1. Germline V lookup: CDR1 LGHNA, CDR2 YSLEER. The CDR3 extends over 15 amino acids. V lost 0 bases, J lost 3 bases, and 4 bases stayed unmatched.

The chain recombines TRBV4-1 with TRBJ2-1, with 11 bases aligning to TRBD2. The V and J ends lost 5 bases and 7 bases, in that order; junction bases with no gene match: 10. This CDR3 region has 16 residues. The germline V gene encodes CDR1 MGHRA and CDR2 YSYEKL. The CDR3 spells CASSTILAGEGNEQFF. The DNA for the CDR3 is TGCGCCAGCAGCACAATACTAGCGGGAGAGGGTAATGAGCAGTTCTTC.

The CDR3 DNA reads TGTGCCAGCAGTGTCCCAGGTTATCGGTCGAACACTGAAGCTTTCTTT. This sequence encodes CASSVPGYRSNTEAFF. The V call is TRBV28, the J call TRBJ1-1; D is undetermined. The length of the CDR3 is 16 residues. Germline loops: CDR1 MDHEN, CDR2 SYDVKM. The V end was cut by 5 bases, the J end by 1 base, with 17 bases between.

The chain recombines TRBV4-3 with TRBJ1-1; D ambiguous. CDR3 length: 15 residues. CDR1 is LGHNA and CDR2 is YSLEER in the germline V gene. Trimming took 0 bases from V and 0 from J, leaving 8 bases between them. The CDR3 nucleotides read TGCGCCAGCAGCCAAGACAGGAGTTTGAACACTGAAGCTTTCTTT. Translated, it gives CASSQDRSLNTEAFF.

CDR3 residues: CASSGLQDNLGNTIYF. The CDR3 DNA reads as TGTGCCAGCAGCGGCTTACAGGACAATCTTGGAAACACCATATATTTT. The gene calls are TRBV7-6 and TRBJ1-3, with D maybe TRBD1 (5 bases). This CDR3 spans 16 amino acids. Deletions cut 5 bases from V and 3 bases from J, with 17 bases between. Germline V CDR1 and CDR2: SGHVS, FNYEAQ.

This clone was observed a few times. CDR3 protein: CASSDGTGGGGYTF. For the CDR3, the DNA is TGTGCCAGCAGTGACGGGACAGGGGGAGGCGGCTACACCTTC. The chain carries TRBV6-4 and TRBJ1-2; 11 nucleotides match TRBD1. J lost 8 bases, V lost 2 bases, and 4 bases had no gene match. Looked up from germline, CDR1 is MRHNA and CDR2 is SNTAGT. This CDR3 has 14 residues.

J is TRBJ1-1 and V is TRBV10-3, with 7 nucleotides matching TRBD1. Germline trimming cut 4 bases from V and 6 bases from J; bases unmatched to any gene: 14. This CDR3 is 16 amino acids long. The germline gives CDR1 ENHRY, CDR2 SYGVKD. The CDR3 DNA reads TGTGCCATCAGTGGACAGGGCCCGGGAAATAACGCTGAAGCTTTCTTT. Translation gives CAISGQGPGNNAEAFF.

The V gene is TRBV11-2, the J gene TRBJ2-7; TRBD2 matches at 10 bases. This CDR3 has 15 residues. Germline V CDR1 and CDR2: SGHAT, FQNNGV. V shed 4 bases, J shed 0 bases, and the junction held 3 bases outside the gene matches. CDR3 loop: CASSSASGSSYEQYF. CDR3 in DNA: TGTGCCAGCAGCTCTGCTAGCGGGAGCTCCTACGAGCAGTACTTC. Variable domain in full (rest from reference TRBV11-2 and TRBJ2-7): EAGVAQSPRYKIIEKRQSVAFWCNPISGHATLYWYQQILGQGPKLLIQFQNNGVVDDSQLPKDRFSAERLKGVDSTLKIQPAKLEDSAVYLCASSSASGSSYEQYFGPGTRLTVT.

V gene TRBV9 combines with J gene TRBJ2-2; D gene ambiguous. CDR3 length: 15 amino acids. The germline V gene encodes CDR1 SGDLS and CDR2 YYNGEE. The germline V and J ends were trimmed by 0 bases and 4 bases, with 10 bases remaining between them. CDR3 amino acids: CASSVGPGSTGELFF. CDR3 in DNA: TGTGCCAGCAGCGTAGGCCCTGGTAGCACCGGGGAGCTGTTTTTT.